This T cell receptor beta chain was recorded in a study of T-cell reconstitution after alpha-beta-depleted transplantation in children. Points from the study as a whole: The main origin of T-cell counts and diversity one year after transplant was newly produced T cells. After transplant, at about two months, alpha-beta T cells were reportedly derived from several hundred expanded graft clones.

V was clipped by 2 bases and J by 7 bases; unmatched bases: 7. Germline CDR1 reads DFQATT; CDR2 reads SNEGSKA (reference sequence). The CDR3 extends over 14 amino acids. Library preparation (for TCRbeta) was performed with unique molecular identifiers. TCRdb analysed the PCR reads with MiXCR anew, one entry per CDR3 protein. The sample records fewer than 750,000 distinct CDR3 sequences, about 23% being singletons. This clonotype has just one count. The antigen is not known. The conserved phenylalanine or tryptophan is not found at the CDR3 terminus, so this likely reflects a read error. This specimen consisted of PBMCs, mostly from graft donor cells, obtained 360 days after TCRalphabeta/CD19-depleted stem cell transplant. The chain carries TRBV20-1 and TRBJ1-5; 8 bases line up with TRBD1. The clonotype comes from a boy younger than two who had a stem cell transplant for acute myeloid leukemia, so the T cells may come from the graft donor. The CDR3 DNA sequence: TGCAGTGCTAGAATCGGACAGGGAGGACAGCCCCAGCATATT. Translated: CSARIGQGGQPQHI.